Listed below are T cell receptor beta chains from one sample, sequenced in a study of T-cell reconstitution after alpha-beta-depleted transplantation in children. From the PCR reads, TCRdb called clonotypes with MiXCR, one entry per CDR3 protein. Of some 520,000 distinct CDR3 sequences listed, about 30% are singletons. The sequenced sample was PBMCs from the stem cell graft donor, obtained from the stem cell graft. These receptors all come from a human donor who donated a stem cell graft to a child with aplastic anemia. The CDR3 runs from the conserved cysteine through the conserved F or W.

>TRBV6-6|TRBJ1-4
CASSRVGEKLFF
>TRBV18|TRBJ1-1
CASSPYNTGENTEAFF
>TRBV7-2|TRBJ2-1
CASSLRLAGVNNEQFF
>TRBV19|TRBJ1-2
CASSRARDRAPYGYTF
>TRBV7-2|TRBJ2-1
CASSLASGRYEQFF
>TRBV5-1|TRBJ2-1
CASSLERNYNEQFF
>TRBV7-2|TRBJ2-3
CASGGPSTDTQYF
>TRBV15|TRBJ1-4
CATSAYSEIEKLFF
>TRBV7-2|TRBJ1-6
CASSPRQGDNSPLHF
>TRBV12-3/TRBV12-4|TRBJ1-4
CASSLADPTNEKLFF
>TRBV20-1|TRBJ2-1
CSARDLENYNEQFF
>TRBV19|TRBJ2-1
CASSIGRGTGAYEQFF
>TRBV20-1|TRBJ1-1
CSASRALPDTEAFF
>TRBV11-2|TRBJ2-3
CASSLGRTLRPDTQYF
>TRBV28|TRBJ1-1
CASSLEQLNTEAFF
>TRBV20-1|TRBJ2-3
CSAGTSGSRSDTQYF
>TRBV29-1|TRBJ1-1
CSVEVSGTAYTEAFF
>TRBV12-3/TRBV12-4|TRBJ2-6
CASSSTGGEGANVLTF
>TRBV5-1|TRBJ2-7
CASSFASGSSYEQYF
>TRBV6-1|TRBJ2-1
CASSPLAGGNNEQFF
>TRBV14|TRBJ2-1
CASSLGRPPSQFF
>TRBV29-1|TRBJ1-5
CSVAETGHFKDNQPQHF
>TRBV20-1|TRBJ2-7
CSANRGQYWGTSGRINEQYF
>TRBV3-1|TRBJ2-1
CASSQVNGSIGNEQFF
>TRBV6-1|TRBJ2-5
CASSHGETGVRETQYF